Shown below are 20 T cell receptor beta chains from a single sample sequenced in a study of blood T cell repertoires in COVID-19. Sequenced by immunoSEQ multiplex PCR; TCRdb stores in-frame clones only, minus some. The data contain approximately 210,000 clones, about 89% of them singletons. The sample was peripheral blood. These receptor sequences come from a woman between 40 and 50 years old with acute or convalescent COVID-19.

The chain combines TRBV5-6 with TRBJ1-3; 8 bases agree with TRBD1. With V trimmed by 0 bases and J by 3 bases, 2 bases remained unmatched. The CDR3 consists of 15 residues. Germline-derived CDR1 and CDR2 are SGHDT and YYEEEE. The CDR3, as DNA: TGTGCCAGCAGCTTGGGGACAGGGCATGGAAACACCATATATTTT. As protein: CASSLGTGHGNTIYF.

Of note for this clone: The sample carries other DNA sequences with the same CDR3. This rearrangement joins TRBV3-1 (or the pseudogene TRBV3-2) to TRBJ2-3; 8 nucleotides align to TRBD2. CDR1 is LGHDT and CDR2 is YNNKEL in the germline V gene (reference sequence). The CDR3 extends over 16 amino acids. With V trimmed by 1 base and J by 2 bases, 5 bases remained unmatched. The chain's CDR3 is CASSQGSGSYTDTQYF. CDR3 DNA sequence: TGTGCCAGCAGCCAAGGGAGCGGGAGTTACACAGATACGCAGTATTTT.

The chain joins TRBV14 to TRBJ1-2; D remains ambiguous. CDR1 and CDR2 from the germline V gene are SGHDN and FVKESK. This CDR3 has 15 amino acids. V lost 2 bases and J 0 bases, leaving 10 bases between the germline ends. The DNA for the CDR3 is TGTGCCAGCAGCCAATTAGAATTAGCTAACTATGGCTACACCTTC. Translated: CASSQLELANYGYTF.

Only one count was recorded for this clone. The chain links TRBV5-4 to TRBJ1-2; 7 nucleotides align to TRBD1. V dropped 4 bases and J dropped 8; count of bases not matched to a gene: 8. There are 13 residues in the CDR3. From germline, CDR1 is SGHNT and CDR2 YYREEE (reference sequence). The CDR3 sequence: CASSGGRGQGYTF. In nucleotides, the CDR3 is TGTGCCAGCAGCGGTGGCAGGGGACAGGGCTACACCTTC.

The chain joins TRBV6-2 or TRBV6-3 to TRBJ2-6; 8 nucleotides match TRBD1. With V trimmed by 2 bases and J by 0 bases, 9 bases remained unmatched. The germline gives CDR1 MNHEY, CDR2 SVGEGT. The CDR3 loop spans 19 amino acids. CDR3 DNA: TGTGCCAGCAGTTACAGAACCGGGACAGGAAACTCTGGGGCCAACGTCCTGACTTTC. This gives the protein CASSYRTGTGNSGANVLTF.

This chain connects TRBV19 to TRBJ1-1, with D hard to call. Deletions cut 7 bases from V and 0 bases from J, with 12 bases between. Germline V CDR1 and CDR2: LNHDA, SQIVND (reference sequence). The CDR3 consists of 14 residues. The CDR3 DNA reads as TGTGCCAGTACCCCCCGACACCTGAACACTGAAGCTTTCTTT. It specifies CASTPRHLNTEAFF.

This chain connects TRBV29-1 to TRBJ1-2; possible D gene TRBD1, 5 bases. Trimming cost V 3 bases and J 4 bases, with 18 bases left between them. Germline CDR1 is SQVTM and CDR2 is ANQGSEA. The CDR3 covers 15 residues. The CDR3 here is CSVDQGSPESYGYTF. CDR3 bases: TGCAGCGTTGATCAGGGTAGTCCGGAGAGCTATGGCTACACCTTC.

The CDR3 DNA follows: TGTGCCAGCAGTGACTCCCCGGGAACTGAAGCTTTCTTT. Translating gives CASSDSPGTEAFF. The chain is built from TRBV25-1 and TRBJ1-1, with D uncertain. The CDR3 runs to 13 residues. Germline loops: CDR1 MGHDK, CDR2 SYGVNS. V was trimmed by 3 bases and J by 5 bases, leaving 10 bases between them. Using reference TRBV25-1 and TRBJ1-1 for the parts outside the CDR3, the full variable domain is EADIYQTPRYLVIGTGKKITLECSQTMGHDKMYWYQQDPGMELHLIHYSYGVNSTEKGDLSSESTVSRIRTEHFPLTLESARPSHTSQYLCASSDSPGTEAFFGQGTRLTVV.

The chain has TRBV19 and TRBJ2-3, with TRBD2 as a possible D gene (5 bases). V was clipped by 6 bases and J by 3 bases, with 16 bases between them. Per the germline V gene, CDR1 is LNHDA and CDR2 is SQIVND (reference sequence). This CDR3 contains 15 residues. CDR3 in amino acids: CASSGYRDRTDTQYF. CDR3 in DNA: TGTGCCAGTAGCGGTTATCGGGATCGGACAGATACGCAGTATTTT.

As DNA, the CDR3 is TGCAGCGTTGAAGAACAGGGGAACACCGGGGAGCTGTTTTTT. It is translated as CSVEEQGNTGELFF. The chain links TRBV29-1 to TRBJ2-2; tentative D call: TRBD1 (6 bases). Germline CDR1 SQVTM, CDR2 ANQGSEA. The CDR3 loop spans 14 amino acids. Between the trimmed V and J ends, which lost 0 bases and 1 base, there was a span of 6 bases.

This clone was picked up one time. The chain is built from TRBV3-1 (or the pseudogene TRBV3-2) and TRBJ1-1; D remains ambiguous. V was clipped by 1 base and J by 2 bases, with 14 bases between them. This CDR3 is 16 amino acids long. Looked up from germline, CDR1 is LGHDT and CDR2 is YNNKEL (reference sequence). CDR3 sequence (DNA): TGTGCCAGCAGCCAAGTGGAGTTGGCAGCTAACACTGAAGCTTTCTTT. Its translation is CASSQVELAANTEAFF.

Written as DNA, the CDR3 is TGTGCCAGCTCACGGGGACAGGGCACCTACAATGAGCAGTTCTTC. Its protein product is CASSRGQGTYNEQFF. The chain has TRBV18 and TRBJ2-1, with 9 nucleotides matching TRBD1. There are 15 residues in the CDR3. Germline trimming cut 4 bases from V and 2 bases from J; bases unmatched to any gene: 3. Germline V gene lookup returns CDR1 KGHSH and CDR2 LQKENI.

This chain joins TRBV18 and TRBJ2-3, with TRBD1 identical over 7 bases. The CDR3 covers 16 residues. The V and J ends lost 1 base and 1 base, in that order; junction bases with no gene match: 5. CDR1 KGHSH and CDR2 LQKENI come from the germline V gene. In DNA, the CDR3 is TGTGCCAGCTCACCACAGGAACAGGGGCGCACAGATACGCAGTATTTT. Translating it yields CASSPQEQGRTDTQYF.

The chain recombines TRBV29-1 with TRBJ1-3, with no clear D. Germline V CDR1 and CDR2: SQVTM, ANQGSEA. CDR3 size: 14 residues. The germline V and J ends were trimmed by 7 bases and 0 bases, with 13 bases remaining between them. The CDR3 protein is CSASSSSSGNTIYF. The CDR3 DNA reads as TGCAGCGCTTCCTCATCGAGCTCTGGAAACACCATATATTTT.

This chain links TRBV4-2 with TRBJ1-2; unclear D gene. The V gene's germline CDR1 is LGHNA and CDR2 YNFKEQ. This CDR3 has 14 residues. V gave up 1 base and J gave up 6 bases, with 12 bases separating them. CDR3 in amino acids: CASSQAFGQHGYTF. CDR3 nucleotide sequence: TGTGCCAGCAGCCAAGCTTTTGGGCAGCATGGCTACACCTTC.

Note on this clone: This specimen includes other DNA sequences encoding the same CDR3. This chain uses TRBV30 with TRBJ1-2; possibly TRBD1 for D (6 bases). Germline V CDR1 and CDR2: GTSNPN, SVGIG (reference sequence). The CDR3 length is 12 residues. Trimming stripped 2 bases from V and 2 bases from J, with 6 bases between. CDR3 coding DNA: TGTGCCTGGAGTAGGGGGAACTATGGCTACACCTTC. Residues: CAWSRGNYGYTF.

Concerning this clone itself: A read error may account for a junction end that differs from germline. The chain combines TRBV2 with TRBJ2-2; 9 bases are a match to TRBD1. The CDR3 totals 17 residues. Germline V gene sequence: CDR1 SNHLY, CDR2 FYNNEI. As DNA, the CDR3 is TGTGTCAGCAGCGTACAACGGGACAGGGCCAACACCGGGGAGCTGTTTTTT. Its translation: CVSSVQRDRANTGELFF. Drawing the rest from reference TRBV2 and TRBJ2-2, the complete variable domain is EPEVTQTPSHQVTQMGQEVILRCVPISNHLYFYWYRQILGQKVEFLVSFYNNEISEKSEIFDDQFSVERPDGSNFTLKIRSTKLEDSAMYFCVSSVQRDRANTGELFFGEGSRLTVL.

V and J are TRBV7-9 and TRBJ1-4; 7 nucleotides agree with TRBD1. This CDR3 comprises 16 residues. The ends lost 4 bases at V and 5 bases at J; junction bases unmatched: 10. Germline V gives CDR1 SEHNR, CDR2 FQNEAQ (reference sequence). CDR3 protein: CASSSGRQGTNEKLFF. The CDR3, as DNA: TGTGCCAGCAGCTCTGGTCGACAGGGTACCAATGAAAAACTGTTTTTT. Supplemented by reference TRBV7-9 and TRBJ1-4, the full variable domain reads DTGVSQNPRHKITKRGQNVTFRCDPISEHNRLYWYRQTLGQGPEFLTYFQNEAQLEKSRLLSDRFSAERPKGSFSTLEIQRTEQGDSAMYLCASSSGRQGTNEKLFFGSGTQLSVL.

J is TRBJ1-1 and V is TRBV2; D is undetermined. The V and J ends lost 10 bases and 3 bases respectively, with 18 bases between them. CDR3 length: 14 residues. Looked up from germline, CDR1 is SNHLY and CDR2 is FYNNEI. The CDR3 DNA follows: TGTGCCACTACGCGAGGGAATTTGGACACTGAAGCTTTCTTT. The encoded protein is CATTRGNLDTEAFF.

The chain carries TRBV9 and TRBJ2-3, with TRBD1 matching 10 bases. V was pared by 4 bases and J by 4 bases, with 6 bases of the junction left unmatched. This CDR3 has 15 amino acids. Looked up from germline, CDR1 is SGDLS and CDR2 is YYNGEE. The CDR3 region has the DNA TGTGCCAGCAGCACGAGACAGGGGGCCTCAGATACGCAGTATTTT. Protein: CASSTRQGASDTQYF.